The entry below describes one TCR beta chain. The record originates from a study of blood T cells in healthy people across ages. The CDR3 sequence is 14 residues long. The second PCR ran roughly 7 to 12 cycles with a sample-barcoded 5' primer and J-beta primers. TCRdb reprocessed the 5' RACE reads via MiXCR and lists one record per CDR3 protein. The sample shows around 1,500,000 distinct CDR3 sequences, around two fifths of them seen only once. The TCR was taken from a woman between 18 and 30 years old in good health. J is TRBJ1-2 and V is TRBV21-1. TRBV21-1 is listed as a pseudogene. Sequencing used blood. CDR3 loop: CASSTLQKTYGYTF. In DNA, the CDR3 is TGTGCCAGCAGCACCTTACAGAAAACCTATGGCTACACCTTC.